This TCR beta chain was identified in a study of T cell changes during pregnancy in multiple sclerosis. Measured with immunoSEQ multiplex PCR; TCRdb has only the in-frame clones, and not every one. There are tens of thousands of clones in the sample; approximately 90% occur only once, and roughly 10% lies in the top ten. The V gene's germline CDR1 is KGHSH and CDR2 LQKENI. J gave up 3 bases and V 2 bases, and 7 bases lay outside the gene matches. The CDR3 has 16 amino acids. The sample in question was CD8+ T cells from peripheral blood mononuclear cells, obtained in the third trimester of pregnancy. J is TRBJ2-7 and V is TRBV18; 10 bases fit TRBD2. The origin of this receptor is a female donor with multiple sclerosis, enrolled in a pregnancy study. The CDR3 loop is CASSPGTSVFSYEQYF. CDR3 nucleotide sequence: TGTGCCAGCTCACCAGGGACTAGCGTTTTTAGCTACGAGCAGTACTTC.